Following are 9 T cell receptor beta chains from one sample sequenced in a study of blood T cell repertoires in COVID-19. TCRdb keeps only in-frame clones here, not all; method: immunoSEQ multiplex PCR. The sample contains over 75,000 clones, around 80% of which appear only once. Sample: peripheral blood. These receptors were taken from a middle-aged man who had recovered from COVID-19.

The CDR3 bases are TGTGCCAGCAGCTCCCAAGCCGGACAGAACACTGAAGCTTTCTTT. Residues: CASSSQAGQNTEAFF. The V and J genes are TRBV7-3 and TRBJ1-1; possibly TRBD1 for D (5 bases). Germline values: CDR1 SGHTA, CDR2 FQGTGA. The CDR3 covers 15 residues. Trimming removed 4 bases at V and 1 base at J, with 13 bases between. Full variable domain (outside the CDR3, taken from reference TRBV7-3 and TRBJ1-1): GAGVSQTPSNKVTEKGKYVELRCDPISGHTALYWYRQSLGQGPEFLIYFQGTGAADDSGLPNDRFFAVRPEGSVSTLKIQRTERGDSAVYLCASSSQAGQNTEAFFGQGTRLTVV.

This chain connects TRBV7-9 to TRBJ2-7; 7 bases are a match to TRBD1. Germline CDR1 reads SEHNR; CDR2 reads FQNEAQ (reference sequence). Trimming at V came to 5 bases and at J to 5 bases, leaving 9 bases not matched to a gene. The CDR3 consists of 14 residues. The CDR3 sequence: CASSPDRAKNEQYF. CDR3 DNA sequence: TGTGCCAGCAGCCCCGACAGGGCAAAGAACGAGCAGTACTTC.

This chain links TRBV11-2 with TRBJ2-1, with 8 bases fitting TRBD2. The CDR3 length is 15 residues. The germline V gene encodes CDR1 SGHAT and CDR2 FQNNGV. V lost 3 bases and J lost 8; bases outside the gene matches: 9. CDR3 sequence (DNA): TGTGCCAGCAGCTTCAGCGGGACTAGTACCCATGAGCAGTTCTTC. Translating it yields CASSFSGTSTHEQFF.

The J gene is TRBJ2-3, the V gene TRBV6-5, with D possibly TRBD2 on 5 matching bases. CDR3 length: 14 residues. V dropped 6 bases and J dropped 0 bases, with 10 bases sitting between them. CDR1 and CDR2 (germline): MNHEY, SVGAGI. The CDR3 sequence is CASSRRTSTDTQYF. As DNA, the CDR3 is TGTGCCAGCAGCCGACGGACTAGCACAGATACGCAGTATTTT.

This clone was seen once. V usage is TRBV18 and J usage is TRBJ2-2; 9 nucleotides line up with TRBD1. The germline gives CDR1 KGHSH, CDR2 LQKENI. The V segment lost 3 bases and the J segment 4 bases; nucleotides outside the gene matches: 9. The CDR3 has 17 amino acids. This chain's CDR3 is CASSPTRTGVSTGELFF. DNA of the CDR3: TGTGCCAGCTCACCTACCAGGACAGGGGTTAGCACCGGGGAGCTGTTTTTT.

The rearrangement joins TRBV7-3 to TRBJ2-2, with unresolved D. Trimming stripped 2 bases from V and 4 bases from J, with 5 bases between. This CDR3 is 13 amino acids long. The V gene's germline CDR1 is SGHTA and CDR2 FQGTGA. As DNA, the CDR3 is TGTGCCAGCAGCTTAGCGCGCACCGGGGAGCTGTTTTTT. Protein sequence: CASSLARTGELFF.

The rearrangement joins TRBV4-3 to TRBJ2-2, with 9 bases that match TRBD2. CDR3 length equals 18 residues. V shed 0 bases, J shed 2 bases, and the junction held 7 bases outside the gene matches. Germline V gene data show CDR1 as LGHNA and CDR2 as YSLEER. The CDR3 region is CASSQDGTTSGNTGELFF. CDR3 in DNA: TGCGCCAGCAGCCAAGATGGAACGACTAGCGGCAACACCGGGGAGCTGTTTTTT.

This clone appeared many times. The rearrangement joins TRBV30 to TRBJ1-2, with 7 nucleotides matching TRBD1. The CDR3 runs to 13 residues. V was clipped by 1 base and J by 5 bases; unmatched bases: 4. From germline, CDR1 is GTSNPN and CDR2 SVGIG (reference sequence). DNA for the CDR3: TGTGCCTGGAGTGAGGGGGCGAAGTATGGCTACACCTTC. Translation gives CAWSEGAKYGYTF.

V gene TRBV5-1 combines with J gene TRBJ2-3; 8 nucleotides align to TRBD1. The V and J ends lost 7 bases and 4 bases, in that order; junction bases with no gene match: 11. Germline V gene sequence: CDR1 SGHRS, CDR2 YFSETQ. This CDR3 has 15 amino acids. The CDR3 nucleotides read TGCGCCAGCGCCGAGACAGGGGACAGCGCAGATACGCAGTATTTT. Translation gives CASAETGDSADTQYF.